The 21 T cell receptor beta chains below come from one sample, sequenced in a study of blood T cell repertoires in COVID-19 (dated by TCRdb to between 2020 and 2021). Receptor libraries were prepared by the immunoSEQ multiplex PCR assay. As stored in TCRdb, this immuneACCESS dataset retains in-frame rearrangements with V and J assigned. A fraction of the clones does not appear; measured against another copy, unresolved V genes explain less than half of the discrepancy, and the remainder lacks a known reason. The sample includes about 670,000 clones, with 75% to 90% observed a single time. Jointly, the top ten make up approximately 0.3% of the sample. Sequenced sample: peripheral blood. The receptors stem from a woman aged 18-29 years with acute or convalescent COVID-19.

The V call is TRBV19, the J call TRBJ2-2; D is possibly TRBD2 (6 bases). V lost 5 bases and J lost 7, with 14 bases in between. There are 14 residues in the CDR3. Germline CDR1 LNHDA, CDR2 SQIVND (reference sequence). CDR3 loop: CASSFPLGGGELFF. CDR3 nucleotides: TGTGCCAGTAGTTTCCCCTTGGGGGGCGGGGAGCTGTTTTTT.

The chain has TRBV5-1 and TRBJ1-2, with TRBD1 matching 8 bases. Germline CDR1 reads SGHRS; CDR2 reads YFSETQ. The ends lost 4 bases at V and 5 bases at J; junction bases unmatched: 7. This CDR3 has 14 residues. Written as DNA, the CDR3 is TGCGCCAGCAGCCGCCTGGACAGGGAATATGGCTACACCTTC. It encodes CASSRLDREYGYTF.

The chain joins TRBV6-5 to TRBJ1-1, with 7 bases lining up with TRBD1. The CDR3 runs to 14 residues. Losses at the gene ends were 6 bases for V and 4 bases for J; bases not matched to a gene: 8. CDR1 and CDR2 (germline): MNHEY, SVGAGI. The CDR3 is CASSKLDRATEAFF. The CDR3 coding sequence is TGTGCCAGCAGCAAACTTGACAGGGCCACTGAAGCTTTCTTT.

The gene calls are TRBV4-2 and TRBJ2-1; TRBD1 aligns across 10 bases. The CDR3 covers 16 residues. V gave up 4 bases and J gave up 4 bases; unmatched junction bases: 7. Germline CDR1 reads LGHNA; CDR2 reads YNFKEQ. CDR3 residues: CASSPGTGAFYNEQFF. The CDR3 DNA reads as TGTGCCAGCAGCCCTGGGACAGGGGCCTTTTACAATGAGCAGTTCTTC.

V usage is TRBV4-3 and J usage is TRBJ1-3; D not certain. Per germline, CDR1 LGHNA and CDR2 YSLEER. Trimming took 8 bases from V and 4 from J, leaving 9 bases between them. This CDR3 region has 12 residues. This CDR3 reads CASSPSGNTIYF. For the CDR3, the DNA is TGCGCCAGCTCCCCGTCCGGAAACACCATATATTTT.

The chain carries TRBV7-2 and TRBJ1-1; 8 bases map to TRBD1. Per germline, CDR1 SGHTA and CDR2 FQGNSA. CDR3 length equals 16 residues. V lost 1 base, J lost 1 base, and 5 bases stayed unmatched. DNA of the CDR3: TGTGCCAGCAGCTTAGGTCCGGACAGGGCGAACACTGAAGCTTTCTTT. This gives the protein CASSLGPDRANTEAFF.

V and J are TRBV5-4 and TRBJ1-2; TRBD1 matches at 8 bases. Per germline, CDR1 SGHNT and CDR2 YYREEE (reference sequence). The CDR3 length is 15 residues. The V gene end was trimmed by 4 bases and the J gene end by 3 bases; junction bases not matched to a gene: 8. CDR3 sequence (DNA): TGTGCCAGCAGCCCGTACCCGACAGGGGACTATGGCTACACCTTC. Translation: CASSPYPTGDYGYTF. Variable domain in full (rest from reference TRBV5-4 and TRBJ1-2): ETGVTQSPTHLIKTRGQQVTLRCSSQSGHNTVSWYQQALGQGPQFIFQYYREEENGRGNFPPRFSGLQFPNYSSELNVNALELDDSALYLCASSPYPTGDYGYTFGSGTRLTVV.

About this clone: Other DNA sequences in this specimen translate into the identical CDR3. The chain combines TRBV4-1 with TRBJ2-7, with 7 bases identical to TRBD1. This CDR3 comprises 13 residues. Germline CDR1 is MGHRA and CDR2 is YSYEKL. V trimming: 3 bases; J trimming: 2 bases; junction bases outside the gene matches: 1. The chain's CDR3 is CASSHGTAYEQYF. The CDR3 coding sequence is TGCGCCAGCAGCCACGGGACAGCCTACGAGCAGTACTTC.

The chain joins TRBV30 to TRBJ1-4; TRBD1 agrees at 7 bases. Germline V gene data show CDR1 as GTSNPN and CDR2 as SVGIG (reference sequence). Germline trimming cut 2 bases from V and 3 bases from J; bases unmatched to any gene: 12. CDR3 length: 17 amino acids. The CDR3 is CAWSSLRTGASNEKLFF. CDR3 DNA sequence: TGTGCCTGGAGTTCCCTCCGGACAGGTGCTTCTAATGAAAAACTGTTTTTT.

The chain couples TRBV30 to TRBJ1-3; D gene ambiguous. The V end lost 5 bases, the J end lost 7 bases, and 18 bases lay between the germline ends. The CDR3 consists of 14 residues. CDR1 and CDR2 (germline): GTSNPN, SVGIG (reference sequence). For the CDR3, the DNA is TGTGCCTGGGTCCCGTTGGGAGGGAGGAACACCATATATTTT. Its translation is CAWVPLGGRNTIYF.

The chain combines TRBV5-5 with TRBJ2-5; D ambiguous. Germline V gene lookup returns CDR1 SGHKS and CDR2 YYEKEE (reference sequence). The ends were cut back, 0 bases at V and 2 bases at J, with 5 bases in the middle. This CDR3 spans 13 amino acids. The CDR3 loop reads CASSLAFQETQYF. For the CDR3, the DNA is TGTGCCAGCAGCTTGGCATTTCAAGAGACCCAGTACTTC.

The genes are TRBV4-1 and TRBJ2-1; 14 positions match TRBD2. Trimming cost V 0 bases and J 7 bases; bases outside gene matches: 2. CDR3 size: 16 residues. Germline CDR1 is MGHRA and CDR2 is YSYEKL. The CDR3 bases are TGCGCCAGCAGCCAAGAGACTAGCGGGGGGGCGAATGAGCAGTTCTTC. This gives the protein CASSQETSGGANEQFF.

The chain links TRBV24-1 to TRBJ2-3; 15 bases are a match to TRBD2. CDR3 length: 18 residues. The V segment lost 4 bases and the J segment 3 bases; nucleotides outside the gene matches: 7. Germline CDR1 is KGHDR and CDR2 is SFDVKD. CDR3 DNA sequence: TGTGCCACCAGTGACCCCGGGACTAGCGGGGGGACGACAGATACGCAGTATTTT. Translating it yields CATSDPGTSGGTTDTQYF.

The chain couples TRBV5-4 to TRBJ2-5, with 10 bases matching TRBD1. The V and J ends lost 2 bases and 0 bases, in that order; junction bases with no gene match: 1. Germline CDR1 is SGHNT and CDR2 is YYREEE (reference sequence). The CDR3 length is 15 residues. The CDR3 region has the DNA TGTGCCAGCAGCTTAGGGACAGGGGACCAAGAGACCCAGTACTTC. It encodes CASSLGTGDQETQYF. The whole variable domain, remainder taken from reference TRBV5-4 and TRBJ2-5, is ETGVTQSPTHLIKTRGQQVTLRCSSQSGHNTVSWYQQALGQGPQFIFQYYREEENGRGNFPPRFSGLQFPNYSSELNVNALELDDSALYLCASSLGTGDQETQYFGPGTRLLVL.

V usage is TRBV6-2 or TRBV6-3 and J usage is TRBJ2-2, with D possibly matching TRBD2 (6 bases). Deletions cut 4 bases from V and 6 bases from J, with 21 bases between. This CDR3 is built from 17 residues. Germline V gene sequence: CDR1 MNHEY, CDR2 SVGEGT. The CDR3 sequence: CASSFLPNLGGAGELFF. The CDR3 nucleotides are TGTGCCAGCAGTTTCCTGCCTAACCTAGGAGGGGCCGGGGAGCTGTTTTTT.

The V call is TRBV19, the J call TRBJ1-2, with 9 bases fitting TRBD1. There are 13 residues in the CDR3. Germline V gene data show CDR1 as LNHDA and CDR2 as SQIVND (reference sequence). Trimming removed 3 bases from V and 8 bases from J; junction bases left unmatched: 4. The CDR3 nucleotides read TGTGCCAGTAGTATGGGACAGGGAGGGGGCTACACCTTC. Protein product: CASSMGQGGGYTF.

V is TRBV6-5 and J is TRBJ1-5; D might be TRBD1 (5 bases). Trimming cost V 2 bases and J 2 bases, with 10 bases left between them. CDR1 is MNHEY and CDR2 is SVGAGI in the germline V gene. The CDR3 runs to 15 residues. The CDR3 is CASSYRGSGNQPQHF. CDR3 nucleotides: TGTGCCAGCAGTTACCGGGGGAGTGGCAATCAGCCCCAGCATTTT.

The V call is TRBV5-1, the J call TRBJ2-3; possibly TRBD2 for D (5 bases). The CDR3 has 13 amino acids. Germline V lookup: CDR1 SGHRS, CDR2 YFSETQ. V shed 0 bases and J shed 4 bases, with 6 bases lying between them. CDR3 in amino acids: CASSLAGADTQYF. CDR3 bases: TGCGCCAGCAGCTTGGCCGGGGCAGATACGCAGTATTTT.

This clone was seen more than once but under ten times. The CDR3 loop is CASSPQHRGDFPNEQYF. The CDR3 bases are TGTGCCAGCAGCCCCCAACACAGGGGAGATTTCCCGAACGAGCAGTACTTC. The chain recombines TRBV7-9 with TRBJ2-7; 7 bases fit TRBD1. CDR3 length: 17 amino acids. V shed 5 bases and J 5 bases; nucleotides not matched to a gene: 18. Germline CDR1 and CDR2: SEHNR and FQNEAQ (reference sequence).

The chain recombines TRBV9 with TRBJ2-6; the D is unclear. CDR1 is SGDLS, CDR2 YYNGEE, per germline. CDR3 size: 14 residues. V lost 0 bases to trimming and J lost 1 base, with 2 bases between them. CDR3 amino acids: CASSVASGANVLTF. The CDR3 nucleotides are TGTGCCAGCAGCGTAGCGTCTGGGGCCAACGTCCTGACTTTC.

V usage is TRBV30 and J usage is TRBJ1-2; D perhaps matches TRBD1 (5 bases). The V end was cut by 3 bases, the J end by 4 bases, with 15 bases between. The CDR3 loop spans 14 amino acids. In germline, CDR1 is GTSNPN, CDR2 SVGIG (reference sequence). CDR3 DNA sequence: TGTGCCTGGAGGCGGATTACAGGCGGCTATGGCTACACCTTC. Translated, it gives CAWRRITGGYGYTF. Combining the CDR3 with reference TRBV30 and TRBJ1-2 gives the whole variable domain SQTIHQWPATLVQPVGSPLSLECTVEGTSNPNLYWYRQAAGRGLQLLFYSVGIGQISSEVPQNLSASRPQDRQFILSSKKLLLSDSGFYLCAWRRITGGYGYTFGSGTRLTVV.